One T cell receptor beta chain is described in this entry. Its antigen remains unknown. The record originates from a study of T cell responses to AZD1222 COVID-19 vaccine. General observations from the study: Most donors were white British and more were female, and clonal diversity was possibly underestimated. Spike-specific TCR breadth and depth went up after people got two AZD1222 doses.

The germline V gene has CDR1 SGDLS and CDR2 YYNGEE. This CDR3 comprises 14 residues. V was pared by 0 bases and J by 2 bases, with 0 bases of the junction left unmatched. Some clones are missing from TCRdb's copy, which holds only in-frame ones; the method was immunoSEQ multiplex PCR. The sample lists 80,000 to 100,000 clones; about 88% were seen once. The chain is built from TRBV9 and TRBJ2-7, with 9 nucleotides matching TRBD2. This clonotype was sampled from an adult in good health. Here the sequenced sample was peripheral blood, taken on day 0 of AZD1222 vaccination. CDR3 in amino acids: CASSVGGGAYEQYF. CDR3 DNA: TGTGCCAGCAGCGTAGGCGGGGGGGCCTACGAGCAGTACTTC. The full variable domain, in which reference TRBV9 and TRBJ2-7 provide the parts outside the CDR3, is DSGVTQTPKHLITATGQRVTLRCSPRSGDLSVYWYQQSLDQGLQFLIQYYNGEERAKGNILERFSAQQFPDLHSELNLSSLELGDSALYFCASSVGGGAYEQYFGPGTRLTVT.